This TCR beta chain was recovered during a study of blood T cell repertoires in COVID-19. Repertoires were generated with immunoSEQ multiplex PCR, while TCRdb's copy carries only in-frame clones and drops some. The data show 200,000 to 250,000 clones, roughly 88% seen once. Trimming removed 0 bases from V and 5 bases from J, with 13 bases in between. In germline, CDR1 is LGHDT, CDR2 YNNKEL (reference sequence). The CDR3 contains 15 residues. There are a few counts of this clone. The source material was peripheral blood. This TCR derives from a man younger than 35 with active or convalescent COVID-19. The rearrangement uses TRBV3-1 (or the pseudogene TRBV3-2) and TRBJ1-2; D is perhaps TRBD1 (6 bases). CDR3 protein: CASSQDPGQLYGYTF. DNA of the CDR3: TGTGCCAGCAGCCAAGACCCCGGACAGCTATATGGCTACACCTTC.